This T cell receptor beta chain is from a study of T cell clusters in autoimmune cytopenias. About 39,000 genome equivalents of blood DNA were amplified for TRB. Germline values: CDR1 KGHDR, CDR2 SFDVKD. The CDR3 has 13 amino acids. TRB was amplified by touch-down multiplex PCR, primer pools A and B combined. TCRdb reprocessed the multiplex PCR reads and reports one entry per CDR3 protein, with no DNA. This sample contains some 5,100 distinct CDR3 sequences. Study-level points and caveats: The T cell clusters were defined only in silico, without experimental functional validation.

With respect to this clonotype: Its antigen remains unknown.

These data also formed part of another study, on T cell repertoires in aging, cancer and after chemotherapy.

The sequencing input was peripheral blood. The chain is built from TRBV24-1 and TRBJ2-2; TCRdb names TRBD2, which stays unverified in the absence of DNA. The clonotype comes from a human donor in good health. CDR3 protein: CATAGGAAGELFF.